A few counts support the clone carrying this T cell receptor (beta chain). Its antigen is not identified. The CDR3 extends over 15 amino acids. V was clipped by 1 base and J by 3 bases; unmatched bases: 3. Germline values: CDR1 SGHTA, CDR2 FQGTGA. This specimen comes from a study of cytomegalovirus exposure and HLA in healthy donors. Study-wide points: A reported reduction in N-insertions relative to the roughly 710-donor mean was seen in an Asian-associated ancestry cluster in a later analysis. Rarity held for most TCR sequences, but there were some public TCRs that occurred in many donors.

The PCR employed 60 Vbeta primers together with 13 Jbeta primers. Source study methods: Unique TCR beta chains numbered approximately 76 million in a later analysis, with about 11 million shared. Method: immunoSEQ multiplex PCR; TCRdb's copy keeps in-frame clones and lacks some. V and J calls and clone size come straight from that table; D and trimming were deduced from the DNA. Here the sample spans about 140,000 clones, approximately 70% being singletons. The chain has TRBV7-3 and TRBJ2-1; TRBD2 agrees at 7 bases. Specimen: PBMCs. The clonotype comes from a human donor in good health. In DNA form, the CDR3 reads TGTGCCAGCAGCTTAATGGGGGGGAGCTACAATGAGCAGTTCTTC. Its protein is CASSLMGGSYNEQFF.